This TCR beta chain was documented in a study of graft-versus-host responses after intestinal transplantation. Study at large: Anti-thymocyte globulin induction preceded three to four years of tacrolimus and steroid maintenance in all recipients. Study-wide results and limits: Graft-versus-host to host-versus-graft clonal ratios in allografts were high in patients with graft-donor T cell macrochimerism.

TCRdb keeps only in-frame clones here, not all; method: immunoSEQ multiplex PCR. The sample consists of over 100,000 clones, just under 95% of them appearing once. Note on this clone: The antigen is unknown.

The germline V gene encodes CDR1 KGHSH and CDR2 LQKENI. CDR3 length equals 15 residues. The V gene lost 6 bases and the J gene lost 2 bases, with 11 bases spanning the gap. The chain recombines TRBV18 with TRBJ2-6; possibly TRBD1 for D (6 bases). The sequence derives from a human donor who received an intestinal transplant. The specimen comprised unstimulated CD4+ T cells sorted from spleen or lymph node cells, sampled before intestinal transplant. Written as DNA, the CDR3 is TGTGCCAGCTCTTTACAGGGTGCTGGGGCCAACGTCCTGACTTTC. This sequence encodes CASSLQGAGANVLTF.